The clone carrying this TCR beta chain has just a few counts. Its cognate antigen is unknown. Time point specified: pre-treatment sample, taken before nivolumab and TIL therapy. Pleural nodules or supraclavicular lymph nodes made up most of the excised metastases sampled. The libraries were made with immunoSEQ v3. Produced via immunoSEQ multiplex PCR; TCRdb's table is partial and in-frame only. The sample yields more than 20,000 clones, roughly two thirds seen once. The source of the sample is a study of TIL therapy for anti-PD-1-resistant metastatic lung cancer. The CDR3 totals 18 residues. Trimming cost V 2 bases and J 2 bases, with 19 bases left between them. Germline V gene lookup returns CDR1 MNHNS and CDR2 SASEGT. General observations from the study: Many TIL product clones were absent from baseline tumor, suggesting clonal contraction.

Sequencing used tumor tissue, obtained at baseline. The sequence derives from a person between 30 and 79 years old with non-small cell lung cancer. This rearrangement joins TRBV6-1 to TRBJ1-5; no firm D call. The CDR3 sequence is CASSERAFGLRGNQPQHF. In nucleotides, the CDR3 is TGTGCCAGCAGTGAACGGGCTTTCGGGTTGAGGGGCAATCAGCCCCAGCATTTT.